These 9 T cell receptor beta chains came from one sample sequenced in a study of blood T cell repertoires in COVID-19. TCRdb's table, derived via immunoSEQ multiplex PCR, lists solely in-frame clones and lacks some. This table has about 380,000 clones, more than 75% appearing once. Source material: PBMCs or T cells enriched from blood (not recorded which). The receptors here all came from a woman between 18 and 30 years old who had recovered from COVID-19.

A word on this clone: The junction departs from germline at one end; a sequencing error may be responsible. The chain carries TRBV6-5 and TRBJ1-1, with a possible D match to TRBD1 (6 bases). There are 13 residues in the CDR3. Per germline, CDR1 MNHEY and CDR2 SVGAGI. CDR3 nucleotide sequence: TGTGCCAGCAGTCGTACAGGGAACACTGGAGCTTTCTTT. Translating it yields CASSRTGNTGAFF.

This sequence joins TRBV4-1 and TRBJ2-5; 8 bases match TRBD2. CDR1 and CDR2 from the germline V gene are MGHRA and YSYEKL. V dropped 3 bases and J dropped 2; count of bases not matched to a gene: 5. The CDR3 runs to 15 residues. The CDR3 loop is CASSHSAGGQETQYF. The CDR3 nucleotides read TGCGCCAGCAGCCATTCCGCGGGGGGACAAGAGACCCAGTACTTC.

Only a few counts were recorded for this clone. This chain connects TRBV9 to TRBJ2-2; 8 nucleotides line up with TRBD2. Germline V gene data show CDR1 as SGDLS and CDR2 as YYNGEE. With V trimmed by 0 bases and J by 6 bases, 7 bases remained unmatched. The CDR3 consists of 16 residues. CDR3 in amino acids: CASSVGLAGPPGELFF. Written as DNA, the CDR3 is TGTGCCAGCAGCGTAGGGCTAGCGGGCCCCCCCGGGGAGCTGTTTTTT.

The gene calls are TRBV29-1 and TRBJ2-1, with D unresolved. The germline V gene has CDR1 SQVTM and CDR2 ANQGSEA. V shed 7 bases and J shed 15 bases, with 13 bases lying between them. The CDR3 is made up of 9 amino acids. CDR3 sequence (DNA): TGCAGCGCCCCTGGGCTCCGGTTCTTC. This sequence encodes CSAPGLRFF.

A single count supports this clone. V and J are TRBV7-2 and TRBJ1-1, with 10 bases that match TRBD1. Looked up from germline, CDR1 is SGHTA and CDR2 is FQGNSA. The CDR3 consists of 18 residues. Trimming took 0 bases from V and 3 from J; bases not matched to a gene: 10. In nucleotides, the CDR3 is TGTGCCAGCAGCTTAGCCGGTTGGGGACAGGGGCTACACACTGAAGCTTTCTTT. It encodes CASSLAGWGQGLHTEAFF.

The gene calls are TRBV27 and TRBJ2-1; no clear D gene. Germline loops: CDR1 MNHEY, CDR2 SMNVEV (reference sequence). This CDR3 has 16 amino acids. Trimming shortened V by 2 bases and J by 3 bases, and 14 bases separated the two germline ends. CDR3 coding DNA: TGTGCCAGCAGTTTACTTGAGGCCCCTCTCTACAATGAGCAGTTCTTC. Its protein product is CASSLLEAPLYNEQFF.

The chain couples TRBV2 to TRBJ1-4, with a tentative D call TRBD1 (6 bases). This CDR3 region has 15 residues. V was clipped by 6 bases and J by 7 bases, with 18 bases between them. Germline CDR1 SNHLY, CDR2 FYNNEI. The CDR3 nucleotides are TGTGCCAGCAGGGGCCACAGGGTGACGCGTGAAAAACTGTTTTTT. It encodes CASRGHRVTREKLFF.

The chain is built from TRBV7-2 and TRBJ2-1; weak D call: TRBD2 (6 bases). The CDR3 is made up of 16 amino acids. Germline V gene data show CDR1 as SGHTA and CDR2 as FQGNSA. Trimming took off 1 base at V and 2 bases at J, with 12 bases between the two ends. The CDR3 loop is CASSLVGTSPYNEQFF. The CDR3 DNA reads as TGTGCCAGCAGCTTAGTAGGGACTTCCCCCTACAATGAGCAGTTCTTC.

CDR3: CASSHSLGGNSPLHF. CDR3 in DNA: TGTGCCAGCAGCCATTCACTCGGTGGTAATTCACCCCTCCACTTT. The chain joins TRBV6-5 to TRBJ1-6; D is undetermined. Trimming shortened V by 6 bases and J by 6 bases, and 15 bases separated the two germline ends. CDR1 is MNHEY and CDR2 is SVGAGI in the germline V gene. CDR3 length: 15 amino acids.